These 17 T cell receptor beta chains were all obtained from the same sample, sequenced in a study of identical twins. From the 5' RACE reads, TCRdb called clonotypes with MiXCR, one entry per CDR3 protein. The table includes 450,000 or so distinct CDR3 sequences, 20% to 30% detected once. The same data also went into a second study, on T cells expressing NK-cell markers.

Sequencing was performed on CD4+ T cells sorted from blood. The receptor set was obtained from a woman in her late teens or twenties in good health.

This clonotype came up a few times. V usage is TRBV7-9 and J usage is TRBJ1-3; 7 positions agree with TRBD1. V shed 5 bases, J shed 5 bases, and the junction held 3 bases outside the gene matches. The CDR3 spans 13 residues. Germline V gene lookup returns CDR1 SEHNR and CDR2 FQNEAQ (reference sequence). CDR3 residues: CASSLGQRNTIYF. CDR3 in DNA: TGTGCCAGCAGCCTGGGACAGCGAAACACCATATATTTT.

The chain couples TRBV20-1 to TRBJ2-3, with D possibly TRBD2 on 6 matching bases. Trimming stripped 0 bases from V and 4 bases from J, with 11 bases between. The CDR3 runs 14 residues. The germline gives CDR1 DFQATT, CDR2 SNEGSKA (reference sequence). CDR3 loop: CSARDFAGSDTQYF. The CDR3, as DNA: TGCAGTGCTAGAGACTTTGCGGGGTCAGATACGCAGTATTTT.

This clonotype was counted at least ten times. The V gene is TRBV15, the J gene TRBJ1-2; the D gene is possibly TRBD1 (5 bases). The CDR3 is 13 residues long. CDR1 is LNHNV, CDR2 YYDKDF, per germline (reference sequence). V dropped 8 bases and J dropped 7 bases, with 17 bases sitting between them. CDR3 sequence (DNA): TGTGCCACCCAAAGGGGCGGACGGGGTGGCTACACCTTC. Translated, it gives CATQRGGRGGYTF.

The chain couples TRBV5-1 to TRBJ2-1; 11 nucleotides agree with TRBD2. V was clipped by 3 bases and J by 9 bases; unmatched bases: 5. Germline V gene sequence: CDR1 SGHRS, CDR2 YFSETQ. This CDR3 comprises 14 residues. CDR3 protein: CASSWITSGGEQFF. Here the CDR3 DNA reads TGCGCCAGCAGCTGGATCACTAGCGGGGGTGAGCAGTTCTTC. Looking up the rest from reference TRBV5-1 and TRBJ2-1 gives the full variable domain: KAGVTQTPRYLIKTRGQQVTLSCSPISGHRSVSWYQQTPGQGLQFLFEYFSETQRNKGNFPGRFSGRQFSNSRSEMNVSTLELGDSALYLCASSWITSGGEQFFGPGTRLTVL.

In this sample, this clonotype turned up a few times. V and J are TRBV11-2 and TRBJ1-5, with TRBD1 matching over 12 bases. Germline trimming cut 1 base from V and 10 bases from J; bases unmatched to any gene: 17. CDR3 length: 19 amino acids. In germline, CDR1 is SGHAT, CDR2 FQNNGV. CDR3 residues: CASSLGVLRDRGPLSPQHF. The DNA for the CDR3 is TGTGCCAGCAGCTTAGGAGTTCTCCGGGACAGGGGGCCCCTTTCACCCCAGCATTTT.

A few counts support this clonotype. V usage is TRBV3-1 and J usage is TRBJ2-4; possibly TRBD2 for D (6 bases). The CDR3 totals 14 residues. CDR1 LGHDT and CDR2 YNNKEL come from the germline V gene (reference sequence). V lost 4 bases, J lost 8 bases, and 15 bases lay in between. This CDR3 reads CASSLREKEHIQYF. The CDR3, as DNA: TGTGCCAGCAGCCTCCGGGAGAAGGAGCACATTCAGTACTTC.

V is TRBV29-1 and J is TRBJ2-2, with 9 bases identical to TRBD2. Trimming removed 5 bases from V and 6 bases from J; junction bases left unmatched: 7. The CDR3 totals 14 residues. Germline lookup yields CDR1 SQVTM and CDR2 ANQGSEA. The chain's CDR3 is CSVLAGSYAGELFF. In nucleotides, the CDR3 is TGCAGCGTTCTAGCGGGGAGCTACGCCGGGGAGCTGTTTTTT.

V and J are TRBV6-5 and TRBJ2-5; TRBD2 aligns across 13 bases. With 2 bases clipped from V and 5 bases from J, the junction kept 14 bases outside the gene matches. Per germline, CDR1 MNHEY and CDR2 SVGAGI. The CDR3 runs to 19 residues. The CDR3 region has the DNA TGTGCCAGCAGTTACGTACTAGCGGGGGGGCTTGGAAACCGGGAGACCCAGTACTTC. As protein: CASSYVLAGGLGNRETQYF.

On this clonotype: The junction shows a germline mismatch at one end, possibly a read error. V is TRBV5-1 and J is TRBJ2-1; D might be TRBD2 (7 bases). The germline V gene encodes CDR1 SGHRS and CDR2 YFSETQ. The CDR3 consists of 16 residues. CDR3 residues: CASSLDRGAYNNKQFF. CDR3 coding DNA: TGCGCCAGCAGCTTGGATCGGGGGGCTTATAACAATAAGCAGTTCTTC.

The chain links TRBV7-2 to TRBJ1-6; tentative D call: TRBD1 (6 bases). The V gene lost 5 bases and the J gene lost 5 bases, with 19 bases spanning the gap. Germline CDR1 SGHTA, CDR2 FQGNSA. The CDR3 consists of 17 residues. The DNA for the CDR3 is TGTGCCAGCAGCAGACACCTACGGACAGCCGATAATTCACCCCTCCACTTT. This gives the protein CASSRHLRTADNSPLHF.

The V gene is TRBV7-2, the J gene TRBJ1-3, with unresolved D. With 1 base removed from V and 2 bases from J, the gap between germline ends came to 3 bases. Per germline, CDR1 SGHTA and CDR2 FQGNSA. The CDR3 contains 13 residues. DNA of the CDR3: TGTGCCAGCAGCTTAGATCCTGGAAACACCATATATTTT. Translating it yields CASSLDPGNTIYF.

This clonotype has just a few counts. This chain connects TRBV5-5 to TRBJ2-4, with 8 bases fitting TRBD1. V lost 4 bases and J lost 7; bases outside the gene matches: 7. CDR3 length equals 14 residues. CDR1 is SGHKS, CDR2 YYEKEE, per germline (reference sequence). CDR3: CASSIRTGTNIQYF. For the CDR3, the DNA is TGTGCCAGCAGCATCCGGACAGGGACGAACATTCAGTACTTC.

This chain links TRBV20-1 with TRBJ2-3; the match to TRBD1 covers 8 bases. Germline loops: CDR1 DFQATT, CDR2 SNEGSKA (reference sequence). V shed 6 bases and J 1 base; nucleotides not matched to a gene: 9. The CDR3 covers 15 residues. CDR3 residues: CSALGTGQRTDTQYF. The CDR3, as DNA: TGCAGTGCCCTTGGGACAGGACAACGCACAGATACGCAGTATTTT.

This clonotype was detected a few times. J is TRBJ2-1 and V is TRBV9; 7 nucleotides agree with TRBD1. Trimming cost V 3 bases and J 3 bases; bases outside gene matches: 6. Germline-derived CDR1 and CDR2 are SGDLS and YYNGEE. This CDR3 spans 15 amino acids. CDR3 protein: CASSAQGDNYNEQFF. In DNA form, the CDR3 reads TGTGCCAGCAGCGCCCAGGGGGACAACTACAATGAGCAGTTCTTC.

This clonotype was seen a handful of times. The genes are TRBV7-9 and TRBJ2-3; D gene uncertain. Trimming pared 3 bases from V and 0 bases from J, leaving 10 bases between. CDR1 SEHNR and CDR2 FQNEAQ come from the germline V gene (reference sequence). CDR3 size: 15 residues. CDR3: CASSFGISSTDTQYF. The CDR3 region has the DNA TGTGCCAGCAGCTTCGGCATCTCTAGCACAGATACGCAGTATTTT.

J is TRBJ2-2 and V is TRBV5-1, with TRBD2 matching over 14 bases. Germline V gives CDR1 SGHRS, CDR2 YFSETQ. The CDR3 is made up of 18 amino acids. J gave up 5 bases and V 4 bases, and 10 bases lay outside the gene matches. The CDR3 sequence: CASSPLTSGRAATGELFF. As DNA, the CDR3 is TGCGCCAGCAGCCCACTGACTAGCGGGAGGGCCGCGACCGGGGAGCTGTTTTTT.

The V gene is TRBV12-3 or TRBV12-4, the J gene TRBJ1-6; D perhaps matches TRBD1 (5 bases). The CDR3 is made up of 15 amino acids. V dropped 2 bases and J dropped 3 bases, with 8 bases sitting between them. The CDR3 is CASSLQGGYNSPLHF. CDR3 in DNA: TGTGCCAGCAGTTTACAGGGAGGCTATAATTCACCCCTCCACTTT.